The clone carrying this TCR beta chain was seen ten or more times. Its antigen is currently unknown. The library was prepared for alpha chains; this beta chain is a stray read, so its frequency means little. Specified time point: sample taken at primary tumor resection. TCRdb ran MiXCR on the 5' RACE reads and lists one entry per CDR3 protein. Here the sample spans about 7,000 distinct CDR3 sequences, roughly 13% being singletons. These data are taken from a study of spatial heterogeneity in lung cancer. CDR1 SNHLY and CDR2 FYNNEI come from the germline V gene. The CDR3 loop spans 15 amino acids. V trimming: 6 bases; J trimming: 8 bases; junction bases outside the gene matches: 10. Overall study results and limits: In tumors, expanded intratumoral alpha and beta TCR counts tracked mutation counts.

The sample in question was lung tumor tissue, obtained at surgery. The chain links TRBV2 to TRBJ2-3; TRBD2 aligns across 11 bases. This clonotype was sampled from a female donor with early-stage non-small cell lung cancer. CDR3 region: CASRVTVAGGATQYF. Written as DNA, the CDR3 is TGTGCCAGCAGAGTAACCGTAGCGGGGGGGGCTACGCAGTATTTT.